The TCR beta chain under discussion was sequenced for a study of CD8 T cells in Susac syndrome. The trim removed 0 bases at V and 2 bases at J, leaving 4 bases unmatched. Germline V gives CDR1 SQVTM, CDR2 ANQGSEA. This CDR3 has 15 amino acids. As concerns this clonotype: The antigen remains unidentified.

Random hexamers primed reverse transcription of about 0.5 to 1 ug RNA. The amplification used immunoSEQ multiplex PCR on TCR beta CDR3; it spanned 54 Vbeta and 13 Jbeta. TCRdb passed the immunoSEQ multiplex PCR reads through MiXCR, listing each CDR3 protein once. The repertoire holds 50,000 or so distinct CDR3 sequences, with approximately 93% as singletons. Overall study findings and caveats: By the study's own acknowledgment, its TCR sequencing and HLA analysis included relatively few individuals.

The specimen sequenced was CD8+ T cells from PBMCs. The sequence was collected from a human donor in good health. The gene calls are TRBV29-1 and TRBJ2-7; TRBD1 aligns across 10 bases. DNA of the CDR3: TGCAGCGTTGAAGAGCGCGGGACAGGGGCCTACGAGCAGTACTTC. Its protein is CSVEERGTGAYEQYF.